These 28 T cell receptor beta chains originate from one sample sequenced in a study of T cell clones after liver transplantation. This table comes from immunoSEQ multiplex PCR, and its TCRdb copy is limited to in-frame clones, with some not included. The table has 45,000 to 55,000 clones, approximately 84% seen once. The material was CD4+ T cells from blood, obtained before liver transplant. Receptors originate from a human donor who received a liver transplant.

This sequence joins TRBV29-1 and TRBJ2-3, with D tentatively TRBD1 or TRBD2 (6 bases each). The CDR3 consists of 13 residues. V shed 4 bases and J shed 1 base, with 9 bases lying between them. CDR1 and CDR2 (germline): SQVTM, ANQGSEA. CDR3 loop: CSVARGGTDTQYF. The CDR3 bases are TGCAGCGTTGCGAGGGGGGGCACAGATACGCAGTATTTT.

This clone was observed at least ten times. The rearrangement uses TRBV7-6 and TRBJ1-2; D is ambiguous. The germline V and J ends were trimmed by 8 bases and 8 bases, with 12 bases remaining between them. Per the germline V gene, CDR1 is SGHVS and CDR2 is FNYEAQ. The CDR3 is 11 residues long. CDR3 sequence reads: CASRGLGGYTF. The DNA of the CDR3 is TGTGCCAGCCGAGGGTTAGGAGGCTACACCTTC.

The chain combines TRBV7-3 with TRBJ1-5, with D maybe TRBD1 (6 bases). The CDR3 sequence is 13 residues long. V was trimmed by 5 bases and J by 6 bases, leaving 11 bases between them. Germline lookup yields CDR1 SGHTA and CDR2 FQGTGA. CDR3 in amino acids: CASSTGFGQPQHF. The CDR3 DNA sequence: TGTGCCAGCAGCACAGGGTTTGGTCAGCCCCAGCATTTT.

The chain joins TRBV4-3 to TRBJ1-3; possibly TRBD1 for D (5 bases). The CDR3 consists of 15 residues. In germline, CDR1 is LGHNA, CDR2 YSLEER. V was cut by 5 bases and J by 0 bases, with 11 bases left in between. CDR3 sequence: CASSYTTDSGNTIYF. The CDR3 coding sequence is TGCGCCAGCAGCTACACGACAGACTCTGGAAACACCATATATTTT.

On this clone: Germline and junction disagree at one end, which may indicate a read error. The J gene is TRBJ2-7, the V gene TRBV2; D is possibly TRBD1 (7 bases). Germline CDR1 and CDR2: SNHLY and FYNNEI. The CDR3 runs to 20 residues. CDR3 DNA sequence: TGTGCCAGCAGTTATCCGGGGGACAGCGATAACCCACTAGCCTCCCACGAGCAGTACTTC. This codes for CASSYPGDSDNPLASHEQYF.

The chain uses TRBV25-1 and TRBJ1-1; D is unresolved. V lost 3 bases and J 2 bases, leaving 13 bases between the germline ends. This CDR3 is built from 15 residues. CDR1 MGHDK and CDR2 SYGVNS come from the germline V gene. The CDR3: CASSDALESNTEAFF. Written as DNA, the CDR3 is TGTGCCAGCAGTGACGCCCTCGAGTCTAACACTGAAGCTTTCTTT.

V and J are TRBV6-5 and TRBJ1-5, with 7 bases identical to TRBD1. Unmatched junction bases numbered 5, after V lost 5 bases and J lost 4 bases. The length of the CDR3 is 14 residues. Looked up from germline, CDR1 is MNHEY and CDR2 is SVGAGI. In DNA, the CDR3 is TGTGCCAGCAGTCGCGGGACAGAGAATCAGCCCCAGCATTTT. It translates to CASSRGTENQPQHF.

Written as DNA, the CDR3 is TGTGCCAGCAGATCGGCCCGACAGGGCCAAGAGACCCAGTACTTC. It specifies CASRSARQGQETQYF. V usage is TRBV6-5 and J usage is TRBJ2-5; 7 bases are a match to TRBD1. With V trimmed by 6 bases and J by 1 base, 8 bases remained unmatched. From germline, CDR1 is MNHEY and CDR2 SVGAGI. The CDR3 is 15 amino acids.

The rearrangement uses TRBV30 and TRBJ2-1; 7 nucleotides agree with TRBD2. This CDR3 contains 14 residues. CDR1 and CDR2 from the germline V gene are GTSNPN and SVGIG (reference sequence). J gave up 8 bases and V 3 bases, and 10 bases lay outside the gene matches. The CDR3 loop is CAWSQSPGRDEQFF. Written as DNA, the CDR3 is TGTGCCTGGAGCCAAAGCCCGGGGAGGGATGAGCAGTTCTTC.

CDR3 region: CASSLGGALENSEAFF. The CDR3 region has the DNA TGCGCCAGCAGCTTGGGGGGAGCCCTGGAAAACTCTGAAGCTTTCTTT. This chain connects TRBV5-1 to TRBJ1-1; D gene ambiguous. The CDR3 totals 16 residues. Trimming pared 0 bases from V and 6 bases from J, leaving 18 bases between. Germline V CDR1 and CDR2: SGHRS, YFSETQ.

The chain carries TRBV6-1 and TRBJ1-2; the D is unclear. Germline V gene lookup returns CDR1 MNHNS and CDR2 SASEGT. The CDR3 is 15 amino acids. V was shortened by 4 bases and J by 0 bases, with 12 bases between the two germline ends. The CDR3 nucleotides read TGTGCCAGCAGTGGTCCAGGAGATACTAACTATGGCTACACCTTC. Encoded protein: CASSGPGDTNYGYTF.

This chain uses TRBV30 with TRBJ2-5; 11 bases align to TRBD2. Germline V lookup: CDR1 GTSNPN, CDR2 SVGIG (reference sequence). Losses at the gene ends were 3 bases for V and 4 bases for J; bases not matched to a gene: 4. This CDR3 region has 14 residues. This CDR3 reads CAWRALAGVETQYF. Written as DNA, the CDR3 is TGTGCCTGGAGGGCACTAGCGGGGGTAGAGACCCAGTACTTC.

This sequence joins TRBV5-5 and TRBJ2-5; D is perhaps TRBD1 (5 bases). Trimming took off 4 bases at V and 5 bases at J, with 18 bases between the two ends. The germline V gene encodes CDR1 SGHKS and CDR2 YYEKEE (reference sequence). The CDR3 loop spans 15 amino acids. CDR3 region: CASSPTTASYETQYF. For the CDR3, the DNA is TGTGCCAGCAGCCCAACGACAGCCAGCTACGAGACCCAGTACTTC.

V gene TRBV30 combines with J gene TRBJ2-6; the D gene could be TRBD1 or TRBD2 (5 bases each). The ends were cut back, 0 bases at V and 2 bases at J, with 17 bases in the middle. This CDR3 contains 18 residues. In germline, CDR1 is GTSNPN, CDR2 SVGIG (reference sequence). DNA for the CDR3: TGTGCCTGGAGTGTACAGGTTGTGCCCGGGGCTGGGGCCAACGTCCTGACTTTC. This encodes CAWSVQVVPGAGANVLTF.

V and J are TRBV6-1 and TRBJ1-2, with D unclear. V was trimmed by 4 bases and J by 1 base, leaving 7 bases between them. The CDR3 length is 13 residues. Germline lookup yields CDR1 MNHNS and CDR2 SASEGT. The CDR3 sequence: CASSVDGNYGYTF. DNA for the CDR3: TGTGCCAGCAGTGTAGACGGTAACTATGGCTACACCTTC.

The V gene is TRBV4-1, the J gene TRBJ2-3; unclear D gene. CDR1 is MGHRA and CDR2 is YSYEKL in the germline V gene. The CDR3 loop spans 13 amino acids. Trimming shortened V by 0 bases and J by 6 bases, and 7 bases separated the two germline ends. The CDR3 coding sequence is TGCGCCAGCAGCCAAGAAGATAGGGATACGCAGTATTTT. It codes for CASSQEDRDTQYF.

The chain links TRBV10-3 to TRBJ2-3; D not certain. Trimming pared 10 bases from V and 0 bases from J, leaving 14 bases between. From germline, CDR1 is ENHRY and CDR2 SYGVKD. The CDR3 runs 14 residues. The DNA for the CDR3 is TGTGCCACCTCAAACACTACAAGCACAGATACGCAGTATTTT. It yields the protein CATSNTTSTDTQYF.

The chain employs TRBV6-1 and TRBJ2-5, with D possibly TRBD2 on 7 matching bases. The CDR3 sequence is 14 residues long. V lost 2 bases and J lost 5, with 12 bases in between. The germline gives CDR1 MNHNS, CDR2 SASEGT. CDR3 DNA: TGTGCCAGCAGTGAATGGGGGGGCCGGGAGACCCAGTACTTC. Translating gives CASSEWGGRETQYF.

The V call is TRBV5-1, the J call TRBJ1-2; D is possibly TRBD1 (5 bases). The germline CDR1 and CDR2 sequences are SGHRS and YFSETQ. With 3 bases removed from V and 6 bases from J, the gap between germline ends came to 9 bases. The CDR3 has 12 residues. The CDR3 DNA reads as TGCGCCAGCAGCTCCCGGGACCATGGCTACACCTTC. Amino acids: CASSSRDHGYTF.

This clone showed up just a few times. DNA for the CDR3: TGTGCCAGCAGTCCTCGGCGGACAGCTAACTATGGCTACACCTTC. It specifies CASSPRRTANYGYTF. The rearrangement joins TRBV28 to TRBJ1-2; possible D gene TRBD1, 6 bases. The CDR3 is made up of 15 amino acids. Trimming pared 5 bases from V and 0 bases from J, leaving 13 bases between. The germline V gene has CDR1 MDHEN and CDR2 SYDVKM.

This chain's CDR3 is CASSLHTPPAATQYF. Written as DNA, the CDR3 is TGCGCCAGCAGCTTGCATACCCCACCTGCGGCGACCCAGTACTTC. The chain links TRBV5-1 to TRBJ2-5; no clear D gene. Germline V gene lookup returns CDR1 SGHRS and CDR2 YFSETQ. CDR3 size: 15 residues. V lost 1 base, J lost 7 bases, and 17 bases lay in between.

The chain recombines TRBV18 with TRBJ2-5; D not certain. V lost 2 bases and J lost 2, with 6 bases in between. The CDR3 has 13 residues. In germline, CDR1 is KGHSH, CDR2 LQKENI. DNA of the CDR3: TGTGCCAGCTCACCATCCGGGCAAGAGACCCAGTACTTC. It specifies CASSPSGQETQYF.

The chain carries TRBV28 and TRBJ1-3; D not resolved. Germline CDR1 is MDHEN and CDR2 is SYDVKM. V lost 4 bases and J lost 9, with 10 bases in between. The CDR3 is 12 amino acids. The CDR3 DNA follows: TGTGCCAGCAGTTCTGTCGTCGCCACCATATATTTT. It is translated as CASSSVVATIYF. Together with reference TRBV28 and TRBJ1-3, the CDR3 gives the full variable domain: DVKVTQSSRYLVKRTGEKVFLECVQDMDHENMFWYRQDPGLGLRLIYFSYDVKMKEKGDIPEGYSVSREKKERFSLILESASTNQTSMYLCASSSVVATIYFGEGSWLTVV.

V and J are TRBV6-1 and TRBJ2-5; D remains ambiguous. Germline CDR1 reads MNHNS; CDR2 reads SASEGT. Trimming left V 6 bases short and J 9 bases short, with 20 bases between. CDR3 length: 14 residues. CDR3 sequence: CASSLGWSDNSQYF. The DNA of the CDR3 is TGTGCCAGCAGCCTCGGGTGGTCCGACAACTCCCAGTACTTC.

The chain couples TRBV19 to TRBJ2-5, with D possibly TRBD2 on 6 matching bases. This CDR3 region has 14 residues. Trimming shortened V by 5 bases and J by 1 base, and 11 bases separated the two germline ends. The germline V gene has CDR1 LNHDA and CDR2 SQIVND (reference sequence). CDR3 protein: CASSPPGGQETQYF. In DNA form, the CDR3 reads TGTGCCAGTAGTCCTCCCGGGGGCCAAGAGACCCAGTACTTC.

The rearrangement uses TRBV30 and TRBJ2-5, with 8 bases that match TRBD2. Germline CDR1 reads GTSNPN; CDR2 reads SVGIG (reference sequence). This CDR3 has 15 residues. V gave up 2 bases and J gave up 2 bases; unmatched junction bases: 7. The chain's CDR3 is CAWSRRLALQETQYF. CDR3 sequence (DNA): TGTGCCTGGAGTCGGAGACTAGCGCTTCAAGAGACCCAGTACTTC.

V is TRBV5-6 and J is TRBJ2-4, with 8 bases fitting TRBD1. V gave up 4 bases and J gave up 0 bases; unmatched junction bases: 6. The germline V gene has CDR1 SGHDT and CDR2 YYEEEE. The CDR3 is 16 residues long. Written as DNA, the CDR3 is TGTGCCAGCAGCCCACTGACAGGGGTAGCCAAAAACATTCAGTACTTC. Translated, it gives CASSPLTGVAKNIQYF.

V usage is TRBV19 and J usage is TRBJ1-1; D is undetermined. Germline-derived CDR1 and CDR2 are LNHDA and SQIVND (reference sequence). The CDR3 extends over 14 amino acids. V was trimmed by 3 bases and J by 5 bases, leaving 13 bases between them. CDR3 in DNA: TGTGCCAGTAGTATCAGTGGGTTCGGGACTGAAGCTTTCTTT. Protein sequence: CASSISGFGTEAFF.